This T cell receptor beta chain was identified during a study of shared clonotypes between healthy human individuals. From germline, CDR1 is MGHDK and CDR2 SYGVNS. V lost 4 bases and J lost 0, with 10 bases in between. The CDR3 sequence is 15 residues long. When replicate PCRs were run on sorted subsets, they used around 200 ng DNA, 30,000 to 35,000 T cell genomes. Sequencing was performed with immunoSEQ multiplex PCR; in TCRdb, only in-frame clones are kept and a portion is missing. The data contain under 350,000 clones, around 87% of them singletons. With CCR7-negative CD45RA+ TemRA cells, CD45RO+ cells were combined in CD8 memory.

The J gene is TRBJ2-1, the V gene TRBV25-1; D not resolved. Sequencing was carried out using memory CD8+ T cells sorted from blood. Specified subset: CD45RO+ cells pooled with CCR7-negative TemRA cells. The TCR was taken from a man between 18 and 29 years old in good health. The CDR3 DNA follows: TGTGCCAGCAGTGTGACGGGTAGCTCCTACAATGAGCAGTTCTTC. This sequence encodes CASSVTGSSYNEQFF.